This TCR beta chain was recovered during a study of T cell responses to AZD1222 COVID-19 vaccine. Study-level points and caveats: Spike-specific TCR breadth and depth were elevated following two AZD1222 doses. White British ancestry dominated among donors, who included more females, and clonal diversity was possibly underestimated. Baseline antibody screening turned up just a handful of seropositive AZD1222 recipients. Spike-spanning, vaccine-associated CD4 TCRs were dominant at 160-218 and 743-854.

With regard to this clone: Antigen specificity is unknown.

The germline CDR1 and CDR2 sequences are SGHAT and FQNNGV. This CDR3 is 15 amino acids long. Trimming took 5 bases from V and 8 from J; bases not matched to a gene: 11. Measured with immunoSEQ multiplex PCR; TCRdb has only the in-frame clones, and not every one. The repertoire has about 100,000 clones, approximately 87% of them found once; the top ten carry approximately 16%. This clonotype was sampled from an adult in good health. The chain is built from TRBV11-2 and TRBJ2-4; 8 nucleotides match TRBD1. Material: peripheral blood, obtained on day 0 of AZD1222 vaccination. CDR3 in amino acids: CASSTQAGGAYIQYF. The CDR3 DNA follows: TGTGCCAGCAGCACCCAGGCAGGGGGCGCATACATTCAGTACTTC.